Described below is a single TCR beta chain sequence and its context. This clone appeared a few times. It lacks a known antigen. The sample holds no much larger clone one base away, and base qualities are not on file. Library generation was performed with the immunoSEQ multiplex PCR assay. For the multiplex PCR, a mixture combining 60 forward primers for TCR Vbeta segments and 13 reverse primers for TCR Jbeta segments was used. A multiplex PCR assay on genomic DNA amplified the CDR3 region of rearranged TCR beta genes. Amplified TCR beta libraries were sequenced as 87-base-pair reads on the Illumina HiSeq System. As for how the authors treated the data: A later analysis tallied tens of millions of unique TCR beta chains across the 700 or so repertoires, and around 9.9 million of those chains were shared by two or more donors. Raw reads were error-corrected and collapsed into unique sequences by a nearest-neighbor algorithm in which closely related sequences were merged to remove PCR and sequencing errors. CDR3 sequences were aligned to IMGT reference sequences to assign V, D and J gene segments. For a sequence to be retained, at least a six-nucleotide match to both a V gene segment and a J gene segment was required. A rearrangement counted as productive if the CDR3 had no stop codons and remained in frame with V and J, and every other rearrangement counted as non-productive. CDR3 was defined by IMGT convention, running from the second conserved V-encoded cysteine to the conserved J-encoded phenylalanine. The earlier analysis of more than 450 of the donors excluded sequences that lacked an unambiguous match to a single V gene segment. In an earlier analysis of 587 of the donors, a V segment was called functional when productive rearrangements were above 56.7%, and segregating when the standard deviation between donors exceeded 5%. A statistical classification framework was built for diagnosing cytomegalovirus status from the catalog of TCR beta chain sequences. V and J gene assignment, in a later analysis, came from comparing TCR nucleotide sequences with IMGT/GENE-DB human TR gene sequences. In a later analysis, CDR3 sequences and most-parsimonious VDJ recombination scenarios were assigned using the TCRdist pipeline. A later analysis defined each TCR beta chain by its CDR3 amino acid sequence plus V-gene family, and excluded reads lacking a unique V-gene family. To address suspected cross-contamination and a sequencing artifact, a later analysis removed under 600 highly shared, low-generation-probability nucleotide sequences. A later analysis calculated a clonal expansion index for each public chain from normalized within-repertoire ranks of inferred template counts. In a later analysis, generation probabilities were computed using a VDJ recombination model fitted to out-of-frame rearrangements, and the results were checked against IGoR. A later analysis scored TCR-TCR, TCR-HLA and TCR-CMV co-occurrence with hypergeometric tests, applying a repertoire-size bias correction to TCR pairs. False discovery rates were estimated in a later analysis by permuting HLA or CMV assignments 20 times. In a later analysis, co-occurring TCRs were grouped with DBSCAN, and TCRdist sequence similarity was added when clustering was performed within HLA-allele-positive subsets. Repertoires with fewer than 30,000 or more than 120,000 public chains were left out of co-occurrence clustering, as were several repertoires with anomalous nucleotide sharing. TCRdb stores this immuneACCESS table with in-frame sequences only. Part of the clones is absent; in the studies checked, under half of the shortfall reflects unresolved V genes, and no reason is known for the rest. The V and J calls and the clone size are those of that table, but D and trimming were determined from the DNA. This sample comprises approximately 100,000 clones, around 67% of them detected only once. 2% to 2.5% of the sample comes from the top ten.

In total, roughly 710 healthy bone marrow donors made up the cohort. At the time of sampling, every cohort member was nominally healthy, though immune exposures that went unrecorded were likely present. The donor tested CMV seronegative, placing the donor among the 352 seronegative members of the cohort. A peripheral blood sample was provided by each donor, and peripheral blood mononuclear cells were used for TCR beta sequencing. The Qiagen DNeasy Blood Extraction Kit was used to extract genomic DNA from the blood cell samples. The data are from a study of cytomegalovirus exposure and HLA in healthy donors (dated by TCRdb to about 2017). For the study in its entirety: An earlier analysis of roughly 610 of the donors reported 276 Gb of sequence data and roughly 120 million unique TCR beta sequences obtained from around 180 million T cells. Every discovery cohort repertoire had been produced on one sequencing platform. Of the approximately 400 genotyped donors, approximately 83% fell in the genetic ancestry cluster associated with self-reported Caucasian donors. On average, 235,054 unique TCR beta nucleotide sequences were sequenced per donor among roughly 430 genotyped donors of the cohort, with 15% to 20% of those sequences being non-productive. Rather than using new phenotypic data, the later analysis identified candidate immune exposures from TCR beta sequences and from how often those sequences occurred across donors. The study aimed to test whether cataloging public T cell receptors could reveal signatures of past pathogen exposure. The study used immunosequencing to profile the T cell repertoires of 666 subjects and linked those repertoires to cytomegalovirus serostatus. Five DR-DQ haplotypes were handled as single units for association and clustering, since linkage in the cohort was strong. Donor age, sex, ethnicity and CMV serostatus were compiled alongside the repertoire data. An earlier analysis of more than 450 of the donors used high-throughput TCR beta sequencing to judge whether each TCR beta V gene segment behaved as functional or pseudogenic. A later genetic analysis took genome-wide SNP genotypes for about 65% of the 666 donors and used that subset as a discovery cohort. In a later analysis, previously published TCR beta repertoires from some 640 donors were re-analyzed and high-resolution HLA genotyping was added so that TCR occurrence patterns could be studied. Around 300 gigabases of sequencing data and 70 million to 100 million unique TCR sequences were included in an early release covering 500 to 750 HLA-typed donors. The study combined high-throughput TCR immunosequencing, statistical association of individual TCRs with disease status, and machine learning to predict cytomegalovirus infection status. Along with the approximately 700-subject first cohort, a separate validation cohort of around 120 different subjects was used. Typing coverage differed by locus: A, B, C, DRB1 and DQB1 were typed in roughly 620-630 donors, DQA1 in 500 to 550, DPA1 in around 580, and DPB1 in approximately 450. Both class I and class II loci were covered by HLA typing, at four-digit resolution. The paper as a whole reports these results and caveats: Broadly in line with IMGT annotations, most TCR beta V segments showed up in productive rearrangements about 87% or about 30% of the time in an earlier analysis of around 600 of the donors. Because HLA typing was unavailable for some donors at each locus, only the typed subset was used in association tests. A later analysis found that TCR association rates varied across HLA loci, with DRB1 alleles showing the most associated TCRs and HLA-C alleles the fewest. In a later analysis, HLA-associated TCR beta chains were found to be more clonally expanded and to have lower generation probabilities than equally common non-associated chains. A later analysis found that most CMV-associated TCR beta chains appeared HLA-restricted, with HLA associations seemingly driven largely by CMV exposure. A total of fewer than 200 TCR beta chains were listed by the study as associated with cytomegalovirus. Three of the identified cytomegalovirus-associated TCR beta chains were confirmed in vitro to be specific for cytomegalovirus antigens. V-gene and J-gene trimming of TCR beta chains was associated with a missense DCLRE1C variant in a later genetic analysis, and the association was replicated in an independent cohort. It was suggested by the authors that the approach could potentially be generalized to other disease states and immunological phenotypes. Sequencing depth was assumed to be roughly uniform across donors in the presence/absence analyses, though that assumption may not hold. A further reported finding was that TCR beta sequences accurately predicted the HLA-A and HLA-B alleles for most subjects in the first cohort. This cohort had only TCR beta chains sequenced, and the lack of alpha or paired-chain data limited which features could be detected. A later genetic analysis reported fewer N-insertions in productive TCRs among donors in an Asian-associated ancestry cluster than the roughly 640-donor mean. Several of the top co-occurrence clusters appeared to be linked to parvovirus B19, influenza, CMV and Epstein-Barr virus, according to a later analysis. Linkage disequilibrium might explain the correlated functional status among segregating V segments, but an unknown experimental factor could not be excluded. Because the 87-base-pair reads could not distinguish some IMGT-functional V segments, including TRBV6-2 and TRBV6-3, those segments were excluded. Across donors, most TCR sequences were observed very rarely, whereas some public TCRs were present in many individuals. Because counts were too low, about 17 rarely observed V segments, including chromosome 9 orphons, were excluded from the earlier analysis of 587 of the donors. The classifier was reported to diagnose cytomegalovirus status with high specificity and sensitivity in both the original cohort and the validation cohort. CMV serostatus was the only immune exposure information available for the cohort. At a false discovery rate of 0.05, a later analysis linked around 15,000 TCR beta sequences to specific HLA alleles. A group of highly shared sequence variants was considered likely to be a technical artifact of the sequencing pipeline. When HLA alleles, especially DR and DQ, strongly co-occurred, attributing TCR associations to individual alleles was difficult.

Looking up the germline V gene yields CDR1 SGDLS and CDR2 YYNGEE. At the junction V is shortened by 0 bases and J by 7 bases, with 13 bases in between. Including cysteine and phenylalanine, the CDR3 has 15 amino acids. Only the CDR3 portion is preserved as DNA: 45 bases, with reading frame beginning at the first base. Here the chain combines TRBV9 and TRBJ1-4; possibly the D gene is TRBD1, per 5 matching bases. Sequencing was carried out using PBMCs. This receptor was taken from a middle-aged man in good health and CMV-seronegative. For the CDR3, the sequence is CASSVGGGKGEKLFF. The sequenced DNA: TGTGCCAGCAGCGTAGGGGGGGGGAAAGGTGAAAAACTGTTTTTT.